A selection of T cell receptor beta chains follows, all from one sample in a study of T-cell memory formation after mild COVID-19. TCRdb itself ran the 5' RACE reads through MiXCR, one entry per CDR3 protein. The sample shows under 250,000 distinct CDR3 sequences, 15% of them seen only once. Sample: PBMCs or a T cell subset sorted from them (not recorded which). Every receptor here comes from an adult woman who had mild COVID-19 (a few samples of this study predate the infection). Cell type and time point are not known. Both conserved end residues are part of each CDR3. Rows give clone size only sometimes, using once, few, many, or a class for an expanded clone.

clone_size	j_call	v_call	cdr3_aa
few	TRBJ2-3	TRBV9	CASSPRGAGGPDTQYF
.	TRBJ1-1	TRBV12-3/TRBV12-4	CASTPGQGEAFF
few	TRBJ2-7	TRBV2	CAHRRHDRKVSTTYEQYF
.	TRBJ2-7	TRBV7-4	CASSLRPSSYRWYEQYF
.	TRBJ1-3	TRBV12-3/TRBV12-4	CASTTRGSGNTIYF
.	TRBJ1-1	TRBV7-9	CASTIPLYGETYTAFF
.	TRBJ2-3	TRBV5-1	CASSFLGSGDTQYF
.	TRBJ2-1	TRBV9	CASSLMGDRGNEQFF
few	TRBJ1-1	TRBV5-1	CASSEGVNTEAFF
many	TRBJ2-7	TRBV5-1	CASIPGPGGNSYEQYF
many	TRBJ2-1	TRBV11-3	CASSPRENEQFF
.	TRBJ2-1	TRBV5-1	CASSLSSGVPNEQFF
few	TRBJ2-3	TRBV18	CASSPPQPSTDTQYF
many	TRBJ1-1	TRBV7-3	CASSPRAGTNTEAFF
.	TRBJ2-7	TRBV24-1	CATSETGTGAYEQYF
few	TRBJ2-7	TRBV29-1	CSVLGTDPYEQYF
.	TRBJ2-6	TRBV6-2/TRBV6-3	CASSAGGGANVLTF
.	TRBJ2-7	TRBV27	CASSLGGLDPYEQYF
.	TRBJ1-2	TRBV5-1	CASGTPRNYGYTF
.	TRBJ1-6	TRBV12-3/TRBV12-4	CASSRDRFPDQNSPLHF
.	TRBJ1-1	TRBV29-1	CSVLDRVGTEAFF
few	TRBJ2-5	TRBV12-3/TRBV12-4	CASSLARLAGVETQYF
.	TRBJ2-7	TRBV12-3/TRBV12-4	CASRTGTGKFEQYF
.	TRBJ2-3	TRBV6-2/TRBV6-3	CASSYRLALSTDTQYF
few	TRBJ1-2	TRBV5-1	CASSWGDRQSNYGYTF
.	TRBJ2-5	TRBV4-2	CASSQDLASQETQYF
.	TRBJ2-7	TRBV5-4	CASSTRSPEGEQYF
.	TRBJ2-7	TRBV7-8	CASSSTSGGEQYF
few	TRBJ1-1	TRBV19	CASSMKGDTEAFF
many	TRBJ1-2	TRBV12-3/TRBV12-4	CASSPGPRLLGEGYTF
.	TRBJ1-4	TRBV7-6	CASSLGQAANEKLFF
.	TRBJ1-1	TRBV6-1	CASMDREAFF
.	TRBJ1-1	TRBV12-3/TRBV12-4	CASSLAPPGQSSEAFF
few	TRBJ2-3	TRBV19	CASSTWIGTDTQYF
.	TRBJ2-7	TRBV28	CASSLRRYEQYF
.	TRBJ2-3	TRBV6-1	CASSEFDRGADTQYF
few	TRBJ2-1	TRBV12-3/TRBV12-4	CASRPLAGGDNEQFF
.	TRBJ1-1	TRBV3-1	CASSRFQNTEAFF
.	TRBJ2-1	TRBV7-7	CASSFQPGSSYNEQFF
.	TRBJ2-7	TRBV7-2	CASSLVMATEQYF
.	TRBJ1-5	TRBV10-3	CAISGGTNSQPQHF
few	TRBJ1-1	TRBV4-2	CASSQSGAGREAFF
.	TRBJ2-2	TRBV2	CASSKVGQAPGELFF
.	TRBJ2-1	TRBV6-1	CASSESGTGGNEQFF
.	TRBJ2-7	TRBV10-3	CAISERSGGGYEQYF
once	TRBJ1-4	TRBV5-1	CASSSDRAEKLFF
.	TRBJ2-2	TRBV2	CASKASFTGELFF
.	TRBJ2-1	TRBV7-9	CASSLPSAGNEQFF
many	TRBJ2-5	TRBV5-1	CASSLEGPGWETQYF
.	TRBJ1-5	TRBV15	CATSRGPGGQPQHF
few	TRBJ2-5	TRBV7-2	CASSLAGQLETQYF
.	TRBJ2-5	TRBV20-1	CSATGEGFKKTQYF
.	TRBJ1-1	TRBV5-1	CASSLTGTKNTEAFF
.	TRBJ2-1	TRBV12-3/TRBV12-4	CASSLAPSGRAAFF
.	TRBJ2-7	TRBV29-1	CSARQAGRYEQYF
.	TRBJ1-1	TRBV10-3	CAISESGVLEAFF
few	TRBJ2-7	TRBV5-1	CASSLTSGTEITYEQYF
many	TRBJ2-3	TRBV12-3/TRBV12-4	CASSPGGSTDTQYF
.	TRBJ2-4	TRBV7-2	CASSLVNQDIQYF